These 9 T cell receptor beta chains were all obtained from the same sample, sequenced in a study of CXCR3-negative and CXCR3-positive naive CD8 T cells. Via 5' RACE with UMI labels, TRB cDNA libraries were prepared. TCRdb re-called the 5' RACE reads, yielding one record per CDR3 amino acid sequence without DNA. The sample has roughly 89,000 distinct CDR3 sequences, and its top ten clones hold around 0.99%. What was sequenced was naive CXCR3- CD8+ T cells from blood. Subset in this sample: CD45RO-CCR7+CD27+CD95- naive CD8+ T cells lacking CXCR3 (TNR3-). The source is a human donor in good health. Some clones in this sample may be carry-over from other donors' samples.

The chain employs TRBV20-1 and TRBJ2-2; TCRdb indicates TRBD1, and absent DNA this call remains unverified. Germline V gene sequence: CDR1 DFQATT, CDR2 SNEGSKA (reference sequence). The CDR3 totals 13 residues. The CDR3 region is CSARPPATGELFF.

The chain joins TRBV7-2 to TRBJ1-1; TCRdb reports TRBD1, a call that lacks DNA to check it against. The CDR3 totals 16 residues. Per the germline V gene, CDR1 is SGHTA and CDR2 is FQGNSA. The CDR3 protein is CASSFKYVQRGTEAFF.

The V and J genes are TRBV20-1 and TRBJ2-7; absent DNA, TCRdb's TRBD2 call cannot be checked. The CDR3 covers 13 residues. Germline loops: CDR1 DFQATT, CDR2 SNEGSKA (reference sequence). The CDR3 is CSARDKLAYEQYF.

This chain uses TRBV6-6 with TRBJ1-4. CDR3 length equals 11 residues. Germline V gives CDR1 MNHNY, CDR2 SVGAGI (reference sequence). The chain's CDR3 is CASSYDEKLFF.

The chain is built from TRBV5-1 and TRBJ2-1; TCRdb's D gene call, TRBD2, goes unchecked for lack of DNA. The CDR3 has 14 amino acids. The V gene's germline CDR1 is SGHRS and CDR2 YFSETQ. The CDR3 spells CASSLEQRYNEQFF.

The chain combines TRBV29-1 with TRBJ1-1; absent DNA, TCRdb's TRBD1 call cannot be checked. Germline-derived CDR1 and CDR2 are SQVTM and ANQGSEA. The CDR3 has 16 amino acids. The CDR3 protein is CSVEDLERRGNTEAFF.

The CDR3 loop is CSVVGPRGTEAFF. The chain carries TRBV29-1 and TRBJ1-1. CDR3 size: 13 residues. Germline assignment: CDR1 SQVTM and CDR2 ANQGSEA. Together with reference TRBV29-1 and TRBJ1-1, the CDR3 gives the full variable domain: SAVISQKPSRDICQRGTSLTIQCQVDSQVTMMFWYRQQPGQSLTLIATANQGSEATYESGFVIDKFPISRPNLTFSTLTVSNMSPEDSSIYLCSVVGPRGTEAFFGQGTRLTVV.

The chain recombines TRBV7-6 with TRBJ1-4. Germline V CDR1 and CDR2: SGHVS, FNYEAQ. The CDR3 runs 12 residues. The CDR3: CASTDAGQKLFF.

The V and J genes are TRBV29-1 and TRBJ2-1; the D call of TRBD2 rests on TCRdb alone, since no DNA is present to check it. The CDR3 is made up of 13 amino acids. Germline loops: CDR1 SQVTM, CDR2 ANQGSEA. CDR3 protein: CSVALREVVEQFF.